Only one count was recorded for the clone carrying this T cell receptor (beta chain). The antigen is unknown. One junction end does not reproduce the germline sequence, and a read error may be involved. Samples came from axillary lymph nodes draining the breast cancer. TCRdb processed the multiplex PCR reads anew with MiXCR; each CDR3 protein has one entry. The repertoire holds some 170,000 distinct CDR3 sequences, with 30% to 35% as singletons. This entry comes from a study of breast tumors, draining lymph nodes, adjacent tissues. Whole-study findings and limits: Tumor TCR diversity was below lymph nodes but above nontumor tissue.

What was sequenced was axillary lymph node tissue. This sequence originates from a female donor with breast cancer. Some clones in this sample may be carry-over from other donors' samples.

The chain's CDR3 is CASSLVSESGEKPFF. The CDR3 coding sequence is TGTGCCAGCAGCTTAGTTTCGGAGTCCGGTGAAAAACCGTTTTTT. The chain uses TRBV11-2 and TRBJ1-4, with no clear D. The CDR3 loop spans 15 amino acids. Germline assignment: CDR1 SGHAT and CDR2 FQNNGV.